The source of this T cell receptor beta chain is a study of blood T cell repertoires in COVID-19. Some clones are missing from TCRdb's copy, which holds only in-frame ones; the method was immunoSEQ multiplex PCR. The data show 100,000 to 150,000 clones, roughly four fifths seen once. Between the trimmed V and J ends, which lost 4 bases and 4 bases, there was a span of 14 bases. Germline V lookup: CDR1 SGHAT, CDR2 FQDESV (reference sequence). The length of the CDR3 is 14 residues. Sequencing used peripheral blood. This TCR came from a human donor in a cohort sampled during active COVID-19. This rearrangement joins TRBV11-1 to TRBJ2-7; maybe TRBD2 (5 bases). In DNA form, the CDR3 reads TGTGCCAGCAGCTCCGGACTGGGATTGTACGAGCAGTACTTC. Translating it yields CASSSGLGLYEQYF.